The sequence of this T cell receptor (beta chain) was determined in a study of T cell changes during pregnancy in multiple sclerosis. Only in-frame clones appear in the TCRdb table, and some are missing; sequencing was by immunoSEQ multiplex PCR. The sample has about 80,000 clones; approximately 90% are singletons. Per germline, CDR1 SGHTA and CDR2 FQGTGA. The trim removed 5 bases at V and 3 bases at J, leaving 7 bases unmatched. CDR3 length: 15 residues. The specimen comprised peripheral blood, sampled before pregnancy. This TCR came from a female donor with multiple sclerosis, enrolled in a pregnancy study. V gene TRBV7-3 combines with J gene TRBJ2-7; TRBD1 agrees at 10 bases. CDR3 protein: CASSRDRGGFYEQYF. Here the CDR3 DNA reads TGTGCCAGCAGCAGGGACAGGGGAGGATTCTACGAGCAGTACTTC.